The 8 T cell receptor beta chains in this list originate from one sample, sequenced in a study of blood T cell repertoires in COVID-19. The method was immunoSEQ multiplex PCR; TCRdb's version includes in-frame clones alone and lacks a portion of them. Here the sample spans 100,000 or so clones, 92% being singletons. The sample comprised peripheral blood. The receptors come from a man in his sixties or seventies with acute or convalescent COVID-19.

The CDR3 DNA is TGTGCCAGCAGCCCCCTAAGAGGCTACGAGCAGTACTTC. Protein product: CASSPLRGYEQYF. The chain uses TRBV3-1 (or the pseudogene TRBV3-2) and TRBJ2-7; D remains ambiguous. Deletions cut 4 bases from V and 3 bases from J, with 10 bases between. The CDR3 length is 13 residues. Looked up from germline, CDR1 is LGHDT and CDR2 is YNNKEL (reference sequence).

The V gene is TRBV5-1, the J gene TRBJ2-7, with TRBD1 identical over 8 bases. Germline CDR1 reads SGHRS; CDR2 reads YFSETQ. The CDR3 sequence is 14 residues long. V was pared by 4 bases and J by 2 bases, with 5 bases of the junction left unmatched. The chain's CDR3 is CASSIQGATYEQYF. The CDR3 nucleotides read TGCGCCAGCAGCATTCAGGGGGCCACCTACGAGCAGTACTTC.

V is TRBV28 and J is TRBJ2-3, with D possibly being TRBD1 (5 bases). CDR1 and CDR2 (germline): MDHEN, SYDVKM. The CDR3 loop spans 12 amino acids. V was clipped by 6 bases and J by 1 base, with 5 bases between them. CDR3 in amino acids: CASRQGTDTQYF. CDR3 coding DNA: TGTGCCAGCAGACAGGGCACAGATACGCAGTATTTT. Full variable domain (remainder filled in from reference TRBV28 and TRBJ2-3): DVKVTQSSRYLVKRTGEKVFLECVQDMDHENMFWYRQDPGLGLRLIYFSYDVKMKEKGDIPEGYSVSREKKERFSLILESASTNQTSMYLCASRQGTDTQYFGPGTRLTVL.

V and J are TRBV19 and TRBJ2-4; 7 positions match TRBD2. The CDR3 covers 14 residues. CDR1 is LNHDA, CDR2 SQIVND, per germline (reference sequence). V lost 7 bases, J lost 9 bases, and 12 bases stayed unmatched. CDR3 protein: CASTRRGTGGIQYF. CDR3 sequence (DNA): TGTGCCAGTACCAGGAGAGGAACGGGAGGCATTCAGTACTTC.

The chain employs TRBV28 and TRBJ1-4; D remains ambiguous. Germline-derived CDR1 and CDR2 are MDHEN and SYDVKM. The CDR3 spans 10 residues. Trimming took 6 bases from V and 8 from J, leaving 4 bases between them. The CDR3 sequence is CASSREKLFF. The CDR3 bases are TGTGCCAGCAGCCGGGAAAAACTGTTTTTT. The full variable domain, in which reference TRBV28 and TRBJ1-4 provide the parts outside the CDR3, is DVKVTQSSRYLVKRTGEKVFLECVQDMDHENMFWYRQDPGLGLRLIYFSYDVKMKEKGDIPEGYSVSREKKERFSLILESASTNQTSMYLCASSREKLFFGSGTQLSVL.

The V call is TRBV7-8, the J call TRBJ2-7; 7 bases fit TRBD2. V shed 2 bases, J shed 4 bases, and the junction held 5 bases outside the gene matches. CDR3 length: 14 amino acids. The germline V gene has CDR1 SGHVS and CDR2 FQNEAQ. Here the CDR3 reads CASSLRTRDYEQYF. The CDR3 coding sequence is TGTGCCAGCAGCTTAAGGACTAGAGATTACGAGCAGTACTTC.

This chain joins TRBV27 and TRBJ2-3; D gene ambiguous. The V gene's germline CDR1 is MNHEY and CDR2 SMNVEV (reference sequence). The CDR3 covers 13 residues. V was shortened by 2 bases and J by 4 bases, with 7 bases between the two germline ends. CDR3 amino acids: CASSLGGPDTQYF. DNA for the CDR3: TGTGCCAGCAGTTTAGGTGGCCCAGATACGCAGTATTTT.

This chain joins TRBV7-8 and TRBJ1-6; D is possibly TRBD1 (5 bases). Trimming removed 1 base from V and 5 bases from J, with 18 bases in between. This CDR3 is 18 amino acids long. From germline, CDR1 is SGHVS and CDR2 FQNEAQ. CDR3 sequence reads: CASSLGGGGVGDNSPLHF. CDR3 nucleotides: TGTGCCAGCAGCTTAGGCGGGGGAGGGGTTGGGGATAATTCACCCCTCCACTTT.